The clone carrying this T cell receptor (beta chain) was seen repeatedly, ten times or more. One entry per CDR3 protein, called by TCRdb with MiXCR from the reads. The sample shows about 360,000 distinct CDR3 sequences, 15% to 20% of them seen only once. This sample stems from a study of T cell repertoires in cytomegalovirus infection. In the study overall: Public TCR beta signature analysis indicated the presence of both CMV infection and matching HLA type.

Trimming at V came to 1 base and at J to 5 bases, leaving 0 bases not matched to a gene. The CDR3 consists of 13 residues. Per germline, CDR1 SGHTA and CDR2 FQGNSA. The TCR was taken from a human donor in good health (CMV status not recorded). Some clones in this sample may be carry-over from other donors' samples. The sample comprised PBMCs. This chain connects TRBV7-2 to TRBJ1-2, with 8 bases matching TRBD1. In nucleotides, the CDR3 is TGTGCCAGCAGCTTAGGGACAGGGTATGGCTACACCTTC. Its protein is CASSLGTGYGYTF.